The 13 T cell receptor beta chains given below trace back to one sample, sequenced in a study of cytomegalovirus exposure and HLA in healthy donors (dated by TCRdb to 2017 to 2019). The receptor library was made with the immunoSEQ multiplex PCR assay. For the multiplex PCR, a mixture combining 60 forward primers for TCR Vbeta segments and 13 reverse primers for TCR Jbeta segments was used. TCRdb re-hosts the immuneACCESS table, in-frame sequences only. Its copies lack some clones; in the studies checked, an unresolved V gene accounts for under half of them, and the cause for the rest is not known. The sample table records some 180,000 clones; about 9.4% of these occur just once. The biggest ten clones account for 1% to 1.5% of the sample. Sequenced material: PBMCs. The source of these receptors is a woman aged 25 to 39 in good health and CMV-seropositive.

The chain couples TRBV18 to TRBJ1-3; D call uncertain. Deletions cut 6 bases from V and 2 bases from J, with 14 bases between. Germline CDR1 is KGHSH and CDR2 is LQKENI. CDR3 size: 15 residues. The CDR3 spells CASSPPAGAGNTIYF. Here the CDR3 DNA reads TGTGCCAGCTCGCCCCCCGCTGGAGCTGGAAACACCATATATTTT.

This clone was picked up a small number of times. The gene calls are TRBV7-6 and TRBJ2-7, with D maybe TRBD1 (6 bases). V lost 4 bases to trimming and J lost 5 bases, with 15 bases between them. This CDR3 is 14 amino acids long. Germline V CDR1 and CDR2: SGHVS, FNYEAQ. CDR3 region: CASSSGTLVDEQYF. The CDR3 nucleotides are TGTGCCAGCAGCTCCGGGACACTAGTGGACGAGCAGTACTTC.

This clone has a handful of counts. The CDR3 region is CASSPYDSLGTEAFF. DNA of the CDR3: TGTGCCAGTAGTCCCTACGACAGCCTAGGCACTGAAGCTTTCTTT. The chain links TRBV19 to TRBJ1-1, with a weak D call TRBD1 (5 bases). Germline assignment: CDR1 LNHDA and CDR2 SQIVND (reference sequence). The V end lost 5 bases, the J end lost 4 bases, and 17 bases lay between the germline ends. This CDR3 is 15 amino acids long.

The CDR3 protein is CASSLRQGAGVGNEQFF. DNA for the CDR3: TGTGCCAGCAGCCTCAGGCAGGGCGCGGGAGTCGGCAATGAGCAGTTCTTC. The rearrangement joins TRBV7-8 to TRBJ2-1, with TRBD2 matching 7 bases. V was pared by 5 bases and J by 6 bases, with 16 bases of the junction left unmatched. CDR1 and CDR2 from the germline V gene are SGHVS and FQNEAQ. The CDR3 consists of 17 residues. The full variable domain, with the rest looked up from reference TRBV7-8 and TRBJ2-1, is GAGVSQSPRYKVAKRGQDVALRCDPISGHVSLFWYQQALGQGPEFLTYFQNEAQLDKSGLPSDRFFAERPEGSVSTLKIQRTQQEDSAVYLCASSLRQGAGVGNEQFFGPGTRLTVL.

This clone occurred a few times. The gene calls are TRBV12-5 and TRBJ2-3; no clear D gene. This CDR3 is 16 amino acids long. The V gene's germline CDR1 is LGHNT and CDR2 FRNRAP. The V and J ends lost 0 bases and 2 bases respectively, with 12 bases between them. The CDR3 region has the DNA TGTGCTAGTGGTTTGGTACGTAACTCAAACACAGATACGCAGTATTTT. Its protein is CASGLVRNSNTDTQYF.

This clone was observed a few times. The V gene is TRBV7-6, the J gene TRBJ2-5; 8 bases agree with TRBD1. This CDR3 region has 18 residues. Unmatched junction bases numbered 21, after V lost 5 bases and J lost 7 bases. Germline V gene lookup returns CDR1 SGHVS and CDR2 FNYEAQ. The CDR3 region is CASSQGADGTPTGWTQYF. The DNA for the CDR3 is TGTGCCAGCAGCCAGGGGGCCGACGGGACCCCCACCGGGTGGACCCAGTACTTC.

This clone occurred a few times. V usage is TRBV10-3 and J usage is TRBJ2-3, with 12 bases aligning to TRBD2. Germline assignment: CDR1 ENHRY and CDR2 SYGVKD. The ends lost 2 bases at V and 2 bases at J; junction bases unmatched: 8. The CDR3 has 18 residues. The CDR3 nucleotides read TGTGCCATCAGTGAGACACCTAGACTAGCGGGAGTCACAGATACGCAGTATTTT. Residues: CAISETPRLAGVTDTQYF.

The CDR3 DNA reads TGTGCCAGCAGTGAAGTTCACGGGACAGGGTTTGAAAAACTGTTTTTT. It yields the protein CASSEVHGTGFEKLFF. This chain joins TRBV6-1 and TRBJ1-4, with 9 bases lining up with TRBD1. The V gene end was trimmed by 1 base and the J gene end by 7 bases; junction bases not matched to a gene: 7. From germline, CDR1 is MNHNS and CDR2 SASEGT. The CDR3 sequence is 16 residues long.

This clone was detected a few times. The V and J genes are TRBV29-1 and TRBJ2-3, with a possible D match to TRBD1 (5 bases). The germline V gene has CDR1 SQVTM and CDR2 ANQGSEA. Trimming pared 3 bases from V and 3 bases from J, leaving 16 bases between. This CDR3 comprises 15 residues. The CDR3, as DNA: TGCAGCGTTGACCTTAAAGGGGTTTGGACAGATACGCAGTATTTT. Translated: CSVDLKGVWTDTQYF.

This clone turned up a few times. The CDR3 loop is CASSEGEYSEQYF. The CDR3 region has the DNA TGTGCCAGCAGTGAAGGGGAGTACTCCGAGCAGTACTTC. The V and J genes are TRBV6-1 and TRBJ2-7; TRBD2 might be the D (5 bases). CDR3 length: 13 residues. Germline values: CDR1 MNHNS, CDR2 SASEGT. V was trimmed by 1 base and J by 6 bases, leaving 10 bases between them.

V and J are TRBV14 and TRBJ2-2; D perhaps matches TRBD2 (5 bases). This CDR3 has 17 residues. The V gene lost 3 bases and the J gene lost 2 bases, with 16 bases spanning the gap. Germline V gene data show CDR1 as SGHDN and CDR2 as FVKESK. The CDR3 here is CASSHRALGRNTGELFF. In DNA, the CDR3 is TGTGCCAGCAGCCATAGGGCTTTAGGGAGAAACACCGGGGAGCTGTTTTTT. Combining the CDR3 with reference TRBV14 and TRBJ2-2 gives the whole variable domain EAGVTQFPSHSVIEKGQTVTLRCDPISGHDNLYWYRRVMGKEIKFLLHFVKESKQDESGMPNNRFLAERTGGTYSTLKVQPAELEDSGVYFCASSHRALGRNTGELFFGEGSRLTVL.

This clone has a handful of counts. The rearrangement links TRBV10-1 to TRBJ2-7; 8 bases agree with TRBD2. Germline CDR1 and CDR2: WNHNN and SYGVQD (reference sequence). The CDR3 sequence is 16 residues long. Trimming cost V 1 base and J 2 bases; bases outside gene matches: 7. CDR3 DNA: TGCGCCAGCAGTGAGTATCGAGCGGGGGCCCCCTACGAGCAGTACTTC. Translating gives CASSEYRAGAPYEQYF.

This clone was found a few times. This chain's CDR3 is CATSRTQGVGYGYTF. The DNA of the CDR3 is TGTGCCACCAGCAGGACACAGGGGGTCGGCTATGGCTACACCTTC. The rearrangement uses TRBV15 and TRBJ1-2; 8 positions match TRBD1. The CDR3 loop spans 15 amino acids. Germline lookup yields CDR1 LNHNV and CDR2 YYDKDF (reference sequence). Losses at the gene ends were 3 bases for V and 4 bases for J; bases not matched to a gene: 7. The variable domain in full, completed from reference TRBV15 and TRBJ1-2, reads DAMVIQNPRYQVTQFGKPVTLSCSQTLNHNVMYWYQQKSSQAPKLLFHYYDKDFNNEADTPDNFQSRRPNTSFCFLDIRSPGLGDTAMYLCATSRTQGVGYGYTFGSGTRLTVV.